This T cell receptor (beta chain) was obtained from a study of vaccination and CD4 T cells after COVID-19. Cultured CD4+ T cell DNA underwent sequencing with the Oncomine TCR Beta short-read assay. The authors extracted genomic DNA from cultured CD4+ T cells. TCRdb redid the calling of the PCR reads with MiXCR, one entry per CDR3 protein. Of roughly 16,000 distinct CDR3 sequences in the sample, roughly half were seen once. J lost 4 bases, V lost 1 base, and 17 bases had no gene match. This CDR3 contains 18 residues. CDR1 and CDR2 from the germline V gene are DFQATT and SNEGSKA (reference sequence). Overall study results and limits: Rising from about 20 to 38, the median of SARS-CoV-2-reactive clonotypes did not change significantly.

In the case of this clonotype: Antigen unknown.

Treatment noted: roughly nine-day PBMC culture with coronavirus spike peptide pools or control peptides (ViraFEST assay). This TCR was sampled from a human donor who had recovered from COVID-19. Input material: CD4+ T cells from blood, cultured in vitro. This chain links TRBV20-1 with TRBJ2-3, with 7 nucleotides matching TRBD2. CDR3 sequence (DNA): TGCAGTGCTAGAGTGAGACCTACGGCGGGAGTAATGTCAGATACGCAGTATTTT. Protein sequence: CSARVRPTAGVMSDTQYF.